A single sample gave rise to the 20 T cell receptor beta chains below, sequenced in a study of blood T cell repertoires in COVID-19. Assay used: immunoSEQ multiplex PCR; TCRdb lists only in-frame clones, some missing. Here the sample spans roughly 130,000 clones, just under 85% being singletons. The sequenced sample consisted of peripheral blood. The receptors come from a woman aged 50 to 65 with acute or convalescent COVID-19.

V gene TRBV6-1 combines with J gene TRBJ1-4; weak D call: TRBD1 (5 bases). V lost 1 base, J lost 3 bases, and 12 bases lay in between. The germline gives CDR1 MNHNS, CDR2 SASEGT. The CDR3 spans 16 residues. The CDR3 loop is CASSEEVGGSNEKLFF. In DNA form, the CDR3 reads TGTGCCAGCAGTGAAGAGGTGGGGGGATCTAATGAAAAACTGTTTTTT.

The table lists this clone with a few counts. This chain connects TRBV19 to TRBJ1-5, with D tentatively TRBD1 (6 bases). The germline CDR1 and CDR2 sequences are LNHDA and SQIVND (reference sequence). CDR3 length: 14 amino acids. V was clipped by 6 bases and J by 3 bases, with 12 bases between them. The CDR3 is CASSHGQPNQPQHF. CDR3 in DNA: TGTGCCAGTAGCCATGGACAGCCCAATCAGCCCCAGCATTTT.

J is TRBJ2-2 and V is TRBV4-1, with a tentative D call TRBD2 (6 bases). Trimming stripped 1 base from V and 7 bases from J, with 13 bases between. From germline, CDR1 is MGHRA and CDR2 YSYEKL. The CDR3 is made up of 15 amino acids. The CDR3 sequence: CASSQGGVPGGELFF. CDR3 coding DNA: TGCGCCAGCAGCCAAGGGGGGGTTCCAGGCGGGGAGCTGTTTTTT.

The rearrangement links TRBV19 to TRBJ2-1; TRBD1 is a possible D gene (6 bases). This CDR3 is 14 amino acids long. Trimming cost V 7 bases and J 3 bases, with 13 bases left between them. CDR1 and CDR2 from the germline V gene are LNHDA and SQIVND (reference sequence). CDR3 region: CASMDRNYYNEQFF. The CDR3 DNA reads TGTGCCAGTATGGACAGAAATTACTACAATGAGCAGTTCTTC.

The V call is TRBV6-6, the J call TRBJ2-4; 10 bases line up with TRBD1. The ends lost 4 bases at V and 7 bases at J; junction bases unmatched: 4. The CDR3 spans 14 residues. CDR1 is MNHNY and CDR2 is SVGAGI in the germline V gene (reference sequence). The CDR3 sequence: CASSSGDRGNIQYF. The DNA for the CDR3 is TGTGCCAGCAGTTCTGGGGACAGGGGCAACATTCAGTACTTC.

The chain is built from TRBV6-1 and TRBJ2-3; 9 bases are a match to TRBD2. The CDR3 contains 15 residues. The germline V gene encodes CDR1 MNHNS and CDR2 SASEGT. J gave up 2 bases and V 3 bases, and 3 bases lay outside the gene matches. CDR3 DNA sequence: TGTGCCAGCAGTGAGGCGGGGGGGACCACAGATACGCAGTATTTT. Its protein product is CASSEAGGTTDTQYF.

The V call is TRBV2, the J call TRBJ2-3; 12 bases agree with TRBD2. This CDR3 is built from 16 residues. With 6 bases clipped from V and 2 bases from J, the junction kept 6 bases outside the gene matches. CDR1 is SNHLY and CDR2 is FYNNEI in the germline V gene. CDR3: CASRETSGGYTDTQYF. CDR3 DNA: TGTGCCAGCAGGGAGACTAGCGGGGGATACACAGATACGCAGTATTTT.

The chain recombines TRBV5-8 with TRBJ2-1; 7 nucleotides match TRBD2. Germline assignment: CDR1 SGHTS and CDR2 YDEGEE. Trimming at V came to 0 bases and at J to 8 bases, leaving 11 bases not matched to a gene. The CDR3 runs to 16 residues. CDR3 coding DNA: TGTGCCAGCAGCTTGGGACGGGGGGTCACCTTGGATGAGCAGTTCTTC. Protein product: CASSLGRGVTLDEQFF.

The chain joins TRBV21-1 to TRBJ2-1; the table's D gene call, TRBD1, was not cross checked with the DNA. TRBV21-1 is tagged as a pseudogene. This CDR3 contains 16 residues. The CDR3 region is CASSLGRGQGDNEQFF. The CDR3 DNA follows: TGTGCCAGCAGCCTCGGGCGGGGACAGGGGGACAATGAGCAGTTCTTC.

The chain carries TRBV27 and TRBJ2-7; the match to TRBD1 covers 8 bases. CDR1 MNHEY and CDR2 SMNVEV come from the germline V gene (reference sequence). The V and J ends lost 6 bases and 3 bases, in that order; junction bases with no gene match: 4. The CDR3 spans 13 residues. This chain's CDR3 is CASSTGTGYEQYF. The CDR3 DNA sequence: TGTGCCAGCAGCACCGGGACAGGCTACGAGCAGTACTTC.

The chain recombines TRBV28 with TRBJ1-2, with a weak D call TRBD1 (6 bases). The V gene lost 7 bases and the J gene lost 5 bases, with 23 bases spanning the gap. This CDR3 has 16 amino acids. The germline gives CDR1 MDHEN, CDR2 SYDVKM. The CDR3 nucleotides read TGTGCCAGCAACTCTCGGACAGCGGGGGGCAAGTATGGCTACACCTTC. Residues: CASNSRTAGGKYGYTF.

The chain recombines TRBV6-5 with TRBJ1-6; D possibly corresponds to TRBD1 (5 bases). CDR1 and CDR2 from the germline V gene are MNHEY and SVGAGI. Deletions cut 6 bases from V and 5 bases from J, with 14 bases between. The CDR3 extends over 15 amino acids. The CDR3 loop reads CASSRGEGDNSPLHF. Written as DNA, the CDR3 is TGTGCCAGCAGCCGGGGGGAGGGTGATAATTCACCCCTCCACTTT.

The rearrangement uses TRBV3-1 (or the pseudogene TRBV3-2) and TRBJ2-2; possible D gene TRBD1, 5 bases. Per germline, CDR1 LGHDT and CDR2 YNNKEL (reference sequence). This CDR3 is 16 amino acids long. V dropped 1 base and J dropped 6 bases, with 15 bases sitting between them. The CDR3 region is CASSQGSVGAAGELFF. In DNA form, the CDR3 reads TGTGCCAGCAGCCAAGGGTCTGTAGGGGCGGCCGGGGAGCTGTTTTTT.

The chain links TRBV27 to TRBJ2-2; D is unresolved. CDR3 length: 15 amino acids. The V gene lost 7 bases and the J gene lost 0 bases, with 12 bases spanning the gap. Germline CDR1 reads MNHEY; CDR2 reads SMNVEV (reference sequence). The CDR3 DNA reads as TGTGCCAGCACCCCCGTGAGAGCGAACACCGGGGAGCTGTTTTTT. As protein: CASTPVRANTGELFF.

The rearrangement uses TRBV6-1 and TRBJ2-7; TRBD2 aligns across 7 bases. J lost 1 base, V lost 2 bases, and 2 bases had no gene match. The length of the CDR3 is 14 residues. The germline V gene encodes CDR1 MNHNS and CDR2 SASEGT. CDR3 sequence (DNA): TGTGCCAGCAGTGAATACGGGGGGTCCTACGAGCAGTACTTC. Translation: CASSEYGGSYEQYF.

This chain joins TRBV6-5 and TRBJ1-1; TRBD1 matches 7 bases. With V trimmed by 7 bases and J by 6 bases, 8 bases remained unmatched. Germline values: CDR1 MNHEY, CDR2 SVGAGI. The CDR3 covers 13 residues. In nucleotides, the CDR3 is TGTGCCAGCACCCGACAGGGCAGCCCTGAAGCTTTCTTT. Translation: CASTRQGSPEAFF.

CDR3 amino acids: CASSHSPEGSPLHF. CDR3 sequence (DNA): TGTGCCAGCTCACATTCGCCGGAGGGCTCACCCCTCCACTTT. This chain joins TRBV18 and TRBJ1-6; the D is unclear. From germline, CDR1 is KGHSH and CDR2 LQKENI. The CDR3 has 14 amino acids. V was cut by 4 bases and J by 10 bases, with 14 bases left in between.

The chain employs TRBV27 and TRBJ1-2; 7 nucleotides agree with TRBD1. This CDR3 is 15 amino acids long. J was trimmed by 5 bases and V by 5 bases; bases with no gene match: 11. Per the germline V gene, CDR1 is MNHEY and CDR2 is SMNVEV (reference sequence). The CDR3 DNA reads TGTGCCAGCAGTGATACAGGGGAACTTAAGTATGGCTACACCTTC. This encodes CASSDTGELKYGYTF.

The gene calls are TRBV29-1 and TRBJ2-1; 9 bases map to TRBD2. The CDR3 length is 13 residues. The trim removed 4 bases at V and 6 bases at J, leaving 4 bases unmatched. In germline, CDR1 is SQVTM, CDR2 ANQGSEA. Here the CDR3 DNA reads TGCAGCGTTGTAGCTAGCGGGGCCAATGAGCAGTTCTTC. Encoded protein: CSVVASGANEQFF.

The chain is built from TRBV14 and TRBJ2-3; TRBD2 aligns across 7 bases. The junction had 17 bases not matched to a gene; V was cut back by 3 bases and J by 2 bases. Germline assignment: CDR1 SGHDN and CDR2 FVKESK. The CDR3 is 19 amino acids. The CDR3 DNA reads TGTGCCAGCAGCCACCGTCGGGGGGAGCCGCTCCCACACACAGATACGCAGTATTTT. Amino acids: CASSHRRGEPLPHTDTQYF.